This T cell receptor (beta chain) appears in the sequencing data of a study of blood T cell repertoires in COVID-19. Study context: Both acute and convalescent COVID-19 samples were obtained from the United States, Italy and Spain.

Only in-frame clones appear in the TCRdb table, and some are missing; sequencing was by immunoSEQ multiplex PCR. The table has about 410,000 clones, around 92% seen once. Trimming removed 0 bases from V and 6 bases from J, with 14 bases in between. Germline V gene data show CDR1 as MNHEY and CDR2 as SVGAGI. This CDR3 comprises 15 residues. Material: PBMCs or T cells enriched from blood (not recorded which). The chain uses TRBV6-5 and TRBJ1-2; D not resolved. The sequence was obtained from a woman between 25 and 40 years old who had recovered from COVID-19. The CDR3 DNA reads TGTGCCAGCAGTTACTCCGGAGTGGTGGCAAATGGCTACACCTTC. This gives the protein CASSYSGVVANGYTF.